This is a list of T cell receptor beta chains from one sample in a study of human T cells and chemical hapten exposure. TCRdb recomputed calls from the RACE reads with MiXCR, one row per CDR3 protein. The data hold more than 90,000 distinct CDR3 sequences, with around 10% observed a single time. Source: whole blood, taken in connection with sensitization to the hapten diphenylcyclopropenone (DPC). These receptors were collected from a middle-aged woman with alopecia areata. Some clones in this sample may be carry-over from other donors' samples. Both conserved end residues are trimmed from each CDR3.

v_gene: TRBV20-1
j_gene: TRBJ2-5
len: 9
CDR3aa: SGIREETQY

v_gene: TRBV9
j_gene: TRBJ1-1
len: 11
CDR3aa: ASSVSVNTEAF

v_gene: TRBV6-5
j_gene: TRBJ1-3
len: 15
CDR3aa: ASSYSSGGNTGNTIY

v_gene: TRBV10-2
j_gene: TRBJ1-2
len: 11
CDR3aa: ASSEGVRYGYT

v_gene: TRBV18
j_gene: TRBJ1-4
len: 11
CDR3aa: ASSPGINEKLF

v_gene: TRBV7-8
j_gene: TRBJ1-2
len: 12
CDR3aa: ASRTPGPNYGYT

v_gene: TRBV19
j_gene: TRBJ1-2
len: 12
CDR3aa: ASMEQGADYGYT

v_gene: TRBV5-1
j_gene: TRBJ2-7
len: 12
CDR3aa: ASSLDTSSYEQY

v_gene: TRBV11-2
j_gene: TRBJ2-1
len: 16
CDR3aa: ASSPKGRLASEANEQF

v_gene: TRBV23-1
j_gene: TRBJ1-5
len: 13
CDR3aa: ASSQLMDINQPQH

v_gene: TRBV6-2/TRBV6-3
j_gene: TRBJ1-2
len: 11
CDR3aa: ASSPTGDYGYT

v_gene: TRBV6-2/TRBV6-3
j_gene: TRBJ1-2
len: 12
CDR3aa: ASSLEGPAYGYT

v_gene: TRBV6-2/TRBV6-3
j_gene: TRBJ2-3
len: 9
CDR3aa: ASQTQDTQY

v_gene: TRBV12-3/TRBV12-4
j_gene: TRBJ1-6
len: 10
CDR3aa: ASRMLDSPLH